The clone carrying this T cell receptor (beta chain) was picked up a small number of times. The source of the sample is a study of cytomegalovirus exposure and HLA in healthy donors. Germline lookup yields CDR1 SGHTA and CDR2 FQGNSA. CDR3 length: 13 amino acids. V gave up 5 bases and J gave up 6 bases, with 14 bases separating them. The PCR employed 60 Vbeta primers together with 13 Jbeta primers. This table comes from immunoSEQ multiplex PCR, and its TCRdb copy is limited to in-frame clones, with some not included. The data hold about 120,000 clones, with roughly two thirds observed a single time. The sequenced sample consisted of PBMCs. The chain is built from TRBV7-2 and TRBJ2-7; D possibly corresponds to TRBD2 (6 bases). The sequence was collected from a man aged 30 to 45 in good health and CMV-seropositive. The CDR3 protein is CASSGAGLGEQYF. CDR3 sequence (DNA): TGTGCCAGCAGCGGGGCGGGGTTAGGCGAGCAGTACTTC. The whole variable domain, filled in from reference TRBV7-2 and TRBJ2-7, reads GAGVSQSPSNKVTEKGKDVELRCDPISGHTALYWYRQSLGQGLEFLIYFQGNSAPDKSGLPSDRFSAERTGGSVSTLTIQRTQQEDSAVYLCASSGAGLGEQYFGPGTRLTVT.